This T cell receptor beta chain came from a study of spatial heterogeneity in lung cancer. Study-level information: On average, each unique TCR and UMI combination appeared more than ten times in raw reads.

TCRdb ran MiXCR on the 5' RACE reads and lists one entry per CDR3 protein. This table has 60,000 to 90,000 distinct CDR3 sequences, approximately 8.1% appearing once. Time point here: sample taken at primary tumor resection. The table lists this clonotype with many counts. Germline-derived CDR1 and CDR2 are SGHAT and FQNNGV. The V and J ends lost 4 bases and 2 bases respectively, with 10 bases between them. CDR3 length: 14 residues. The chain employs TRBV11-2 and TRBJ2-3; D might be TRBD1 or TRBD2, each matching 6 bases. This sequence originates from a male donor with early-stage non-small cell lung cancer. Here the sequenced sample was PBMCs, taken at surgery. CDR3 amino acids: CASSWGASTDTQYF. In nucleotides, the CDR3 is TGTGCCAGCAGCTGGGGGGCTTCCACAGATACGCAGTATTTT.